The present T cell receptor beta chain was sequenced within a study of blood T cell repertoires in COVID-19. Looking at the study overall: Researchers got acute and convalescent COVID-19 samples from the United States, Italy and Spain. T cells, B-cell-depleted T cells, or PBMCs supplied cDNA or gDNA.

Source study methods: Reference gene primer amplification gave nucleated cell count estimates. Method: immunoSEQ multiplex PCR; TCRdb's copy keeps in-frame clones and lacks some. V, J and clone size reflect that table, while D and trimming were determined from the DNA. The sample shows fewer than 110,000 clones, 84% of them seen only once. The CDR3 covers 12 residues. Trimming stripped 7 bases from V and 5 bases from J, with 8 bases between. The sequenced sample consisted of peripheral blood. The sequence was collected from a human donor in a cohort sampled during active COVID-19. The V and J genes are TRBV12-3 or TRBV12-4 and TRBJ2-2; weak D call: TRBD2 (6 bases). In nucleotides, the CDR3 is TGTGCCAGCACCCGGGAGACCGGGGAGCTGTTTTTT. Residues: CASTRETGELFF.